The T cell receptor beta chain described here comes from a study of blood T cell repertoires in COVID-19. At the level of the study: Researchers got acute and convalescent COVID-19 samples from the United States, Italy and Spain.

Unmatched junction bases numbered 13, after V lost 5 bases and J lost 3 bases. The CDR3 spans 17 residues. Germline V gene sequence: CDR1 MNHEY, CDR2 SVGEGT. Original handling: Reference gene primer amplification gave nucleated cell count estimates. The table came from immunoSEQ multiplex PCR; TCRdb's copy has only in-frame clones and leaves some out. That table gives V, J and clone size, and the DNA gave D and trimming. The profile shows 110,000 to 150,000 clones, less than 85% of them singletons. This clonotype was sampled from a human donor in a cohort sampled during active COVID-19. V is TRBV6-2 or TRBV6-3 and J is TRBJ1-1; TRBD1 aligns across 9 bases. The sample comprised peripheral blood. The CDR3 here is CASSEKTGGASDTEAFF. For the CDR3, the DNA is TGTGCCAGCAGTGAGAAGACAGGGGGGGCTTCGGACACTGAAGCTTTCTTT.